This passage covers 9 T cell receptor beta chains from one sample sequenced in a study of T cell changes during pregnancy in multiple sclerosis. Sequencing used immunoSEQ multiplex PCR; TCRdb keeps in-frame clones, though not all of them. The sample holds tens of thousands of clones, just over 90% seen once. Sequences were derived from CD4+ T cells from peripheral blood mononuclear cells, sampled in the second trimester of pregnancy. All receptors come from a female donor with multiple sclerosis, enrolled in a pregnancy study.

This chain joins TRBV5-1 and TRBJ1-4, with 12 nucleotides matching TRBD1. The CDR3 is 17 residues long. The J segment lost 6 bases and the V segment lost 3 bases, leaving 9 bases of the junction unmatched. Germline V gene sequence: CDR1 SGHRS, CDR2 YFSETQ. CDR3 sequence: CASSSGQGAIPDEKLFF. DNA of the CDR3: TGCGCCAGCAGCTCGGGACAGGGGGCGATTCCGGATGAAAAACTGTTTTTT.

This CDR3 is CASSLDVTGGSPLHF. In nucleotides, the CDR3 is TGTGCCAGCAGCTTGGACGTGACAGGGGGATCACCCCTCCACTTT. This rearrangement joins TRBV5-4 to TRBJ1-6; 9 bases fit TRBD1. This CDR3 comprises 15 residues. The ends lost 0 bases at V and 10 bases at J; junction bases unmatched: 5. Germline V gene data show CDR1 as SGHNT and CDR2 as YYREEE (reference sequence).

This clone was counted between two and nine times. This CDR3 is CASTPGVEAFF. CDR3 sequence (DNA): TGTGCCAGTACTCCGGGGGTTGAAGCTTTCTTT. The genes are TRBV19 and TRBJ1-1; possibly TRBD1 for D (5 bases). Trimming took off 7 bases at V and 7 bases at J, with 10 bases between the two ends. Germline loops: CDR1 LNHDA, CDR2 SQIVND (reference sequence). This CDR3 region has 11 residues.

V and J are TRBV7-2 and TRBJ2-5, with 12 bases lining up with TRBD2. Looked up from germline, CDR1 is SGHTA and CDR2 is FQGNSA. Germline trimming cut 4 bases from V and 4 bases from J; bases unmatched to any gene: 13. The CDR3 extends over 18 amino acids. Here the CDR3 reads CASSSSSGGGGWGETQYF. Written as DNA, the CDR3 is TGTGCCAGCAGCTCATCTAGCGGGGGGGGAGGATGGGGAGAGACCCAGTACTTC.

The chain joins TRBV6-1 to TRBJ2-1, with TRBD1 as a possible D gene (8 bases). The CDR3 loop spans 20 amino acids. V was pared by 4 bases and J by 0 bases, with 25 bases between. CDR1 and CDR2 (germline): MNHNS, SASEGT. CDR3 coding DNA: TGTGCCAGCAGTGGCCTCCGGACAGGGACTACAATTAGCTCCTACAATGAGCAGTTCTTC. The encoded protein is CASSGLRTGTTISSYNEQFF.

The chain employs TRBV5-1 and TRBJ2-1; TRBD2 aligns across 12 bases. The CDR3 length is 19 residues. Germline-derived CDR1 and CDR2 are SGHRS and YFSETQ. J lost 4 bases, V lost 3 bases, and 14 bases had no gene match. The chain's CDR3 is CASSYSRGASGRGYNEQFF. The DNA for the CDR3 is TGCGCCAGCAGCTATAGCCGTGGGGCTAGCGGGAGGGGGTACAATGAGCAGTTCTTC.

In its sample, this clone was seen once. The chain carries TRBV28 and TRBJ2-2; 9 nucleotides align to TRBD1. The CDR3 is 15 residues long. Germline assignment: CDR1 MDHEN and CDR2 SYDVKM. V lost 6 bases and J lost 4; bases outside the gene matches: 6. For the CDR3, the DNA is TGTGCCAGCAGGGGGACAGGGAGGGGCACCGGGGAGCTGTTTTTT. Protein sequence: CASRGTGRGTGELFF.

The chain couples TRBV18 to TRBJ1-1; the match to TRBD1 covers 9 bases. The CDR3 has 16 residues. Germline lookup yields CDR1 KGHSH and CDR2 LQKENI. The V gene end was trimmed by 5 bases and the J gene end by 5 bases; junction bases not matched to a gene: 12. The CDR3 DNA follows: TGTGCCAGCTCAGAACTGCCGGGACAGGGAGGGACTGAAGCTTTCTTT. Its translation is CASSELPGQGGTEAFF.

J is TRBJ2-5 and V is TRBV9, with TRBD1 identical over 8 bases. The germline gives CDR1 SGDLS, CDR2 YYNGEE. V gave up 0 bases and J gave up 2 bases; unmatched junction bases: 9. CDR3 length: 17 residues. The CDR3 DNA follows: TGTGCCAGCAGCGTAGATGGGACAGGATCCTTACAAGAGACCCAGTACTTC. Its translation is CASSVDGTGSLQETQYF.